Each of the 24 T cell receptor beta chains below was sequenced from the same sample in a study of identical twins. TCRdb reprocessed the 5' RACE reads with MiXCR, giving one entry per CDR3 protein. The sample has approximately 690,000 distinct CDR3 sequences; approximately 6.1% are singletons. The sample comprised naive T cells sorted from blood. All receptors come from a man aged 18 to 29 in good health.

There are a few counts of this clonotype. The chain links TRBV5-1 to TRBJ2-2, with D tentatively TRBD1 (5 bases). Germline CDR1 reads SGHRS; CDR2 reads YFSETQ. V lost 1 base, J lost 6 bases, and 10 bases lay in between. The CDR3 runs to 14 residues. Written as DNA, the CDR3 is TGCGCCAGCAGCTTGTCAAGGGGCCCCGGGGAGCTGTTTTTT. Translation gives CASSLSRGPGELFF.

The table lists this clonotype with many counts. The chain employs TRBV7-9 and TRBJ1-5; D is ambiguous. V gave up 8 bases and J gave up 4 bases, with 12 bases separating them. CDR1 is SEHNR and CDR2 is FQNEAQ in the germline V gene (reference sequence). The CDR3 contains 13 residues. The DNA of the CDR3 is TGTGCCAGCGCCCTCGGTGGAAATCAGCCCCAGCATTTT. Translation gives CASALGGNQPQHF. The full variable domain, with the rest looked up from reference TRBV7-9 and TRBJ1-5, is DTGVSQNPRHKITKRGQNVTFRCDPISEHNRLYWYRQTLGQGPEFLTYFQNEAQLEKSRLLSDRFSAERPKGSFSTLEIQRTEQGDSAMYLCASALGGNQPQHFGDGTRLSIL.

The chain uses TRBV25-1 and TRBJ2-5, with 9 bases aligning to TRBD1. V shed 2 bases and J 5 bases; nucleotides not matched to a gene: 6. Germline V CDR1 and CDR2: MGHDK, SYGVNS. The CDR3 runs 15 residues. The CDR3 spells CASSEILGQGETQYF. The DNA for the CDR3 is TGTGCCAGCAGTGAAATTCTCGGACAGGGGGAGACCCAGTACTTC.

This clonotype was observed at least ten times. The chain has TRBV6-2 or TRBV6-3 and TRBJ2-1; the match to TRBD2 covers 8 bases. Germline V gives CDR1 MNHEY, CDR2 SVGEGT. J lost 4 bases, V lost 2 bases, and 22 bases had no gene match. CDR3 length: 21 amino acids. This chain's CDR3 is CASSYTKDREPSGPKYNEQFF. The CDR3 DNA follows: TGTGCCAGCAGTTACACAAAGGACAGAGAACCTAGCGGGCCCAAGTACAATGAGCAGTTCTTC.

This chain links TRBV7-9 with TRBJ2-1; D not certain. The CDR3 covers 13 residues. Per the germline V gene, CDR1 is SEHNR and CDR2 is FQNEAQ (reference sequence). The V end was cut by 5 bases, the J end by 3 bases, with 8 bases between. The CDR3 loop is CASSPAIYNEQFF. In DNA, the CDR3 is TGTGCCAGCAGCCCGGCGATCTACAATGAGCAGTTCTTC.

The chain recombines TRBV5-1 with TRBJ2-2, with TRBD1 matching 9 bases. V dropped 2 bases and J dropped 6; count of bases not matched to a gene: 8. The V gene's germline CDR1 is SGHRS and CDR2 YFSETQ. The CDR3 is 16 amino acids. DNA for the CDR3: TGCGCCAGCAGCTTTCAGGGGACAGGGATCGCCGGGGAGCTGTTTTTT. This codes for CASSFQGTGIAGELFF.

This clonotype was seen repeatedly, ten times or more. A junction boundary mismatches the germline segment, possibly from a read error. The chain recombines TRBV5-1 with TRBJ2-5; 7 bases are a match to TRBD1. Germline V gives CDR1 SGHRS, CDR2 YFSETQ. This CDR3 is 14 amino acids long. CDR3: CASSLRQGQETQYF. The CDR3 DNA reads as TGTGCCAGCAGCTTAAGACAGGGCCAAGAGACCCAGTACTTC.

This clonotype was seen ten or more times. This chain's CDR3 is CASSIWDRGGEQFF. The CDR3 DNA sequence: TGTGCCAGCAGCATTTGGGACAGGGGAGGAGAGCAGTTCTTC. The chain couples TRBV11-2 to TRBJ2-1, with TRBD1 matching over 10 bases. Germline V CDR1 and CDR2: SGHAT, FQNNGV. The CDR3 totals 14 residues. J was trimmed by 10 bases and V by 5 bases; bases with no gene match: 8.

This clonotype occurred a few times. The rearrangement links TRBV6-5 to TRBJ2-3; TRBD1 might be the D (5 bases). Germline CDR1 MNHEY, CDR2 SVGAGI. This CDR3 comprises 17 residues. Trimming shortened V by 0 bases and J by 1 base, and 14 bases separated the two germline ends. CDR3 bases: TGTGCCAGCAGTTACTCGACAGCCCCACTACGCACAGATACGCAGTATTTT. It encodes CASSYSTAPLRTDTQYF.

This clonotype was observed at least ten times. V usage is TRBV27 and J usage is TRBJ2-7; 7 bases are shared with TRBD2. The CDR3 totals 15 residues. CDR1 and CDR2 (germline): MNHEY, SMNVEV (reference sequence). J gave up 0 bases and V 7 bases, and 9 bases lay outside the gene matches. The chain's CDR3 is CASMKLALNSYEQYV. The CDR3 nucleotides are TGTGCCAGCATGAAACTAGCGCTGAACTCCTACGAGCAGTACGTC.

This clonotype was observed at least ten times. This chain uses TRBV20-1 with TRBJ2-7, with D tentatively TRBD1 (5 bases). The CDR3 runs 15 residues. The germline V gene has CDR1 DFQATT and CDR2 SNEGSKA (reference sequence). The V and J ends lost 3 bases and 5 bases respectively, with 20 bases between them. The CDR3 loop reads CSARTQAGNFHEQYF. The CDR3 DNA sequence: TGCAGTGCTAGGACCCAGGCAGGGAATTTTCACGAGCAGTACTTC.

The rearrangement links TRBV19 to TRBJ1-5; no definite D call. The CDR3 is 14 residues long. V was shortened by 7 bases and J by 4 bases, with 14 bases between the two germline ends. The V gene's germline CDR1 is LNHDA and CDR2 SQIVND (reference sequence). The CDR3: CASTIGGRNQPQHF. CDR3 sequence (DNA): TGTGCCAGTACCATCGGAGGACGGAATCAGCCCCAGCATTTT.

This clonotype was observed at least ten times. This chain joins TRBV9 and TRBJ1-1; D remains ambiguous. The CDR3 spans 14 residues. V gave up 4 bases and J gave up 1 base, with 11 bases separating them. Germline V gene lookup returns CDR1 SGDLS and CDR2 YYNGEE. CDR3 residues: CASSPTMSNTEAFF. The CDR3 nucleotides are TGTGCCAGCAGCCCTACAATGTCGAACACTGAAGCTTTCTTT.

The rearrangement uses TRBV5-1 and TRBJ2-2; D gene uncertain. The CDR3 totals 15 residues. The V and J ends lost 3 bases and 2 bases respectively, with 11 bases between them. CDR1 is SGHRS, CDR2 YFSETQ, per germline. For the CDR3, the DNA is TGCGCCAGCAGCTCCTCCCGGGCCAACACCGGGGAGCTGTTTTTT. It codes for CASSSSRANTGELFF.

This clonotype was seen a few times. The chain joins TRBV9 to TRBJ2-3; possibly TRBD1 or TRBD2 for D (5 bases each). The germline V gene has CDR1 SGDLS and CDR2 YYNGEE. The CDR3 consists of 15 residues. Trimming cost V 2 bases and J 6 bases, with 16 bases left between them. This CDR3 reads CASSVGTVQVDTQYF. The CDR3 DNA is TGTGCCAGCAGCGTCGGGACGGTTCAGGTGGATACGCAGTATTTT. The entire variable domain, with the rest obtained from reference TRBV9 and TRBJ2-3, is as follows: DSGVTQTPKHLITATGQRVTLRCSPRSGDLSVYWYQQSLDQGLQFLIQYYNGEERAKGNILERFSAQQFPDLHSELNLSSLELGDSALYFCASSVGTVQVDTQYFGPGTRLTVL.

At least ten counts were recorded for this clonotype. The limits of the CDR3 on the DNA are not certain, so only TCRdb's listed CDR3 is given. This chain connects TRBV29-1 to TRBJ1-1. From its first to its last residue, the CDR3 has 9 amino acids. Germline V gives CDR1 SQVTM, CDR2 ANQGSEA. The CDR3 region is CSVGAGTFF.

This clonotype appeared many times. V usage is TRBV20-1 and J usage is TRBJ2-3; 8 bases match TRBD2. The V gene end was trimmed by 0 bases and the J gene end by 4 bases; junction bases not matched to a gene: 9. In germline, CDR1 is DFQATT, CDR2 SNEGSKA (reference sequence). The CDR3 is made up of 16 amino acids. For the CDR3, the DNA is TGCAGTGCTAGAGATTGGTCTAGCGGGTTGTCAGATACGCAGTATTTT. This sequence encodes CSARDWSSGLSDTQYF.

Many counts were recorded for this clonotype. The chain joins TRBV27 to TRBJ2-2; 9 bases are shared with TRBD2. Germline values: CDR1 MNHEY, CDR2 SMNVEV (reference sequence). V was clipped by 2 bases and J by 4 bases; unmatched bases: 5. This CDR3 has 16 amino acids. CDR3 DNA sequence: TGTGCCAGCAGTTTAGGCGGGAGGGTTTTCACCGGGGAGCTGTTTTTT. The encoded protein is CASSLGGRVFTGELFF.

This clonotype was recorded a few times. The chain joins TRBV12-3 or TRBV12-4 to TRBJ1-3; D gene unclear. This CDR3 comprises 13 residues. V was clipped by 5 bases and J by 2 bases, with 7 bases between them. The DNA for the CDR3 is TGTGCCAGCAGTGAAAGTCCTGGAAACACCATATATTTT. Its protein product is CASSESPGNTIYF.

This clonotype was counted at least ten times. The chain couples TRBV13 to TRBJ1-1; 7 positions match TRBD1. Germline loops: CDR1 PRHDT, CDR2 FYEKMQ (reference sequence). Germline trimming cut 3 bases from V and 4 bases from J; bases unmatched to any gene: 5. The CDR3 consists of 14 residues. The CDR3 DNA sequence: TGTGCCAGCAGCTTTAAGGGGGCAGGCACTGAAGCTTTCTTT. It is translated as CASSFKGAGTEAFF.

This clonotype was counted between two and nine times. This chain joins TRBV29-1 and TRBJ2-1; maybe TRBD1 (6 bases). V was cut by 5 bases and J by 0 bases, with 17 bases left in between. Per the germline V gene, CDR1 is SQVTM and CDR2 is ANQGSEA. The CDR3 is 16 residues long. The CDR3 spells CSVHGQGPSSYNEQFF. DNA for the CDR3: TGCAGCGTTCACGGCCAGGGGCCGAGCTCCTACAATGAGCAGTTCTTC.

This sequence joins TRBV7-9 and TRBJ2-7, with D unclear. The CDR3 length is 14 residues. V lost 1 base to trimming and J lost 4 bases, with 11 bases between them. CDR1 and CDR2 from the germline V gene are SEHNR and FQNEAQ (reference sequence). The CDR3 protein is CASSLGLNGYEQYF. CDR3 coding DNA: TGTGCCAGCAGCTTAGGGTTAAACGGGTACGAGCAGTACTTC.

This clonotype showed up just a few times. V gene TRBV4-3 combines with J gene TRBJ2-3, with D possibly being TRBD2 (6 bases). The germline CDR1 and CDR2 sequences are LGHNA and YSLEER. CDR3 length: 15 amino acids. The V end lost 1 base, the J end lost 5 bases, and 13 bases lay between the germline ends. The CDR3 region is CASSQGFLGGDTQYF. CDR3 bases: TGCGCCAGCAGCCAAGGGTTTTTGGGAGGAGATACGCAGTATTTT.

This clonotype was seen only a few times. V gene TRBV20-1 combines with J gene TRBJ1-6; the D gene is possibly TRBD1 (5 bases). Trimming left V 2 bases short and J 2 bases short, with 13 bases between. Germline values: CDR1 DFQATT, CDR2 SNEGSKA (reference sequence). The CDR3 extends over 16 amino acids. The CDR3 DNA sequence: TGCAGTGCTAGACTCCGGGACCTGACCTATAATTCACCCCTCCACTTT. As protein: CSARLRDLTYNSPLHF.